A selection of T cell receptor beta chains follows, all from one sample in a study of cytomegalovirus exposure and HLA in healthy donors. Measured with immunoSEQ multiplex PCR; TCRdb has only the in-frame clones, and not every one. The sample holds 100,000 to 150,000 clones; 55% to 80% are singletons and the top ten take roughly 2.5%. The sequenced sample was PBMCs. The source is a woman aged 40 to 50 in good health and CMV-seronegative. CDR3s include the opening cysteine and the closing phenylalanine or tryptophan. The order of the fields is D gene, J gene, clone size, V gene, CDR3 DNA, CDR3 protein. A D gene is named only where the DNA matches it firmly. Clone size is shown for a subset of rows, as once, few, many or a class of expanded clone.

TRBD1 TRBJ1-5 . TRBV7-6 TGTGCCAGCAGCTCCTCGACAGGGGGGAATAGCAATCAGCCCCAGCATTTT CASSSSTGGNSNQPQHF
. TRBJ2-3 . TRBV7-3 TGTGCCAGCAGCTTAGAGCGGCACACAGATACGCAGTATTTT CASSLERHTDTQYF
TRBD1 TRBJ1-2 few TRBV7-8 TGTGCCAGCAGCGGGGACAGCCTCTATGGCTACACCTTC CASSGDSLYGYTF
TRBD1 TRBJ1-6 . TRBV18 TGTGCCAGCTCTCCTAATCCGGGACAGGGTGGCCCTGGGTCACCCCTCCACTTT CASSPNPGQGGPGSPLHF
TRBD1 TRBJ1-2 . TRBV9 TGTGCCAGCAGCGTTACTCCGGGACAGGGCTATGGCTACACCTTC CASSVTPGQGYGYTF
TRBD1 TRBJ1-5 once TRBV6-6 TGTGCCAGCAGTTCGGGACAGGAAAGGATTCAGCCCCAGCATTTT CASSSGQERIQPQHF
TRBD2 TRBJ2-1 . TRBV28 TGTGCCAGCAGCCGGACTAGCGGGGGGAATGAGCAGTTCTTC CASSRTSGGNEQFF
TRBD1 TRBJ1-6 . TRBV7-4 TGTGCCAGCAGCTTTTCGGGACAGGGAGGCTCACCCCTCCACTTT CASSFSGQGGSPLHF
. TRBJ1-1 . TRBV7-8 TGTGCCAGCAGCTTAGTATCGGGGGGTCGAGGCCTCCCTGAAGCTTTCTTT CASSLVSGGRGLPEAFF
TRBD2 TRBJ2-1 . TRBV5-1 TGCGCCAGCAGCCTAATGGCGGGGGAGAGCAATGAGCAGTTCTTC CASSLMAGESNEQFF
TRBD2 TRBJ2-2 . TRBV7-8 TGTGCCAGCAGCCCTGGACTAGCGGGGGGGCCCGGGGAGCTGTTTTTT CASSPGLAGGPGELFF
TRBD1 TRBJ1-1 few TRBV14 TGTGCCAGCAGCCGACGTCCCGGGACAGGGGGCGAAACTGAAGCTTTCTTT CASSRRPGTGGETEAFF
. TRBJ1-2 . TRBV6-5 TGTGCCAGCAGTTACAGCACCAGGGCATTGGTTGGCTACACCTTC CASSYSTRALVGYTF
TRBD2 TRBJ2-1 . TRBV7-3 TGTGCCAGCAGGAAAACGGGACTAGATGTATCTGAGCAGTTCTTC CASRKTGLDVSEQFF
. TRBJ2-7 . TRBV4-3 TGCGCCAGCAGCCAAGATCACAGGGCCTACGAGCAGTACTTC CASSQDHRAYEQYF
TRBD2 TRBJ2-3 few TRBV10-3 TGTGCCATCAGCGGGGGGGCTCGCACAGATACGCAGTATTTT CAISGGARTDTQYF
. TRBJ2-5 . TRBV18 TGTGCCAGCTCACCAGGCAGACAAGAGACCCAGTACTTC CASSPGRQETQYF
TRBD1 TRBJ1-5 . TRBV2 TGTGCCAGCAGTAGGGGACAGGGGGGTACCTATCTTCAGCCCCAGCATTTT CASSRGQGGTYLQPQHF
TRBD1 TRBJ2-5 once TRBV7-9 TGTGCCAGCAGCTCCCTCAGGGGGCCCATAGAGACCCAGTACTTC CASSSLRGPIETQYF
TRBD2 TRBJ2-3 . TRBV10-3 TGTGCCTCCGACCCTAGCGGGGGTACAGATACGCAGTATTTT CASDPSGGTDTQYF
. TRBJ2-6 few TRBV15 TGTGCCACCAGCAGAGCAACCGGGACTGCCCTCTCTGGGGCCAACGTCCTGACTTTC CATSRATGTALSGANVLTF
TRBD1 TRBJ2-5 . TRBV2 TGTGCCAGCAGTGAACTAGCAGGGGGCGTAGGAACCCAGTACTTC CASSELAGGVGTQYF
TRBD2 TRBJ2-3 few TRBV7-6 TGTGCCAGCAGCTTAGCGGAGCTAGCGGGGGGTAGCACAGATACGCAGTATTTT CASSLAELAGGSTDTQYF
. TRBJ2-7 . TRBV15 TGTGCCACCAGCGTGAGGCGATCCTACGAGCAGTACTTC CATSVRRSYEQYF
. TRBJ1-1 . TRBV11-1 TGTGCCAGCAGCCCGGGGGGCCTCACTGAAGCTTTCTTT CASSPGGLTEAFF
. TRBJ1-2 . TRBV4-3 TGCGCCAGCAGCCCGGGGTCCAGGCAGGGGCTCCGTGGCTACACCTTC CASSPGSRQGLRGYTF
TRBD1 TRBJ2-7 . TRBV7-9 TGTGCCAGCAGCCCCCGGGACAGGGGCACCTACGAGCAGTACTTC CASSPRDRGTYEQYF
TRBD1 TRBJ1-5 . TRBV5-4 TGTGCCAGCAGCTTGGGGACAGGGCCCAATCAGCCCCAGCATTTT CASSLGTGPNQPQHF
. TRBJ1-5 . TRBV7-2 TGTGCCAGCAGCCCCCGGTCGGGGGGCGATCAGCCCCAGCATTTT CASSPRSGGDQPQHF
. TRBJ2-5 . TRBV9 TGTGCCAGCAGCGTTACCCAGGGTACGCAAGAGACCCAGTACTTC CASSVTQGTQETQYF
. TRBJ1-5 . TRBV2 TGTGCCAGCAGTGAGTTTTCAGGGTCCAATCAGCCCCAGCATTTT CASSEFSGSNQPQHF
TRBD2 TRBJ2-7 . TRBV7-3 TGTGCCAGCAGCGTCGGACTAGCGGGGGTGCGTGAGCAGTACTTC CASSVGLAGVREQYF
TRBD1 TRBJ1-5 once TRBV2 TGTGCCAGCAGTCTGGACAGGGTAGTCCTCGGTCAGCCCCAGCATTTT CASSLDRVVLGQPQHF
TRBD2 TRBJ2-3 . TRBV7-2 TGTGCCAGCAGCTTAGTGGCTAGCGGGGCAGATACGCAGTATTTT CASSLVASGADTQYF
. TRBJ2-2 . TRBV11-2 TGTGCCAGCAGCTTAGATTTTCTCAGGGGACCCGGGGAGCTGTTTTTT CASSLDFLRGPGELFF
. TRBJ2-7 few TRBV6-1 TGTGCCAGCAGTGATGGGACACTCATCTTCTACGAGCAGTACTTC CASSDGTLIFYEQYF
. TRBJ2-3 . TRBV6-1 TGTGCCACCCGACCGGGGTTTATTGCAGATACGCAGTATTTT CATRPGFIADTQYF
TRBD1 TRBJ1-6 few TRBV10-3 TGTGCCATCAGTGAGCAACAGGGGGGTAATTCACCCCTCCACTTT CAISEQQGGNSPLHF
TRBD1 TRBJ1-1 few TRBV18 TGTGCCAGCTCATCTAACCCGACAGGGGGCTACACTGAAGCTTTCTTT CASSSNPTGGYTEAFF
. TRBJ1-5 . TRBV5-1 TGCGCCAGCAGCTTGGGGACAGAAATCAATCAGCCCCAGCATTTT CASSLGTEINQPQHF
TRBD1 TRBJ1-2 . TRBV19 TGTGCCAGTGGTATGGGACAGTTTTCTGGCTACACCTTC CASGMGQFSGYTF
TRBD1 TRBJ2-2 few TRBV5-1 TGCGCCAGCACCCCGGACAGGGCTAGCACCGGGGAGCTGTTTTTT CASTPDRASTGELFF
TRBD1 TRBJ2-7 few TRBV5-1 TGCGCCAGCAGCGACTCAGGAGACAGGGGAGCCTACGAGCAGTACTTC CASSDSGDRGAYEQYF
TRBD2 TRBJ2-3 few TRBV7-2 TGTGCCAGCAGCTTAATCGGGGGGGCGTCCACAGATACGCAGTATTTT CASSLIGGASTDTQYF
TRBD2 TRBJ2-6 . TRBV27 TGTGCCAGCAGTTCCTCTAGCGGGGGGAGCTCTGGGGCCAACGTCCTGACTTTC CASSSSSGGSSGANVLTF